This TCR beta chain was observed in a study of long-term antiretroviral therapy in people with HIV. Study-wide findings and caveats: In HIV, the repertoires covered a tighter span of CDR3 lengths than in controls. Clones with expansion before ART led the repertoire at all time points.

Concerning this clone itself: Antigen: not known.

This CDR3 comprises 14 residues. V shed 2 bases, J shed 4 bases, and the junction held 3 bases outside the gene matches. CDR1 is MGHRA, CDR2 YSYEKL, per germline. Sequencing used immunoSEQ v3.0 at survey level. Libraries were prepared by immunoSEQ multiplex PCR; TCRdb keeps only in-frame clonotypes and omits some of them. The sample includes about 27,000 clones, over 80% of them seen just once. The TCR sequence derives from a man aged 18 to 30 with HIV. This sample comprised unsorted PBMCs, obtained 0.8 years before starting antiretroviral therapy. V usage is TRBV4-1 and J usage is TRBJ1-2; 8 bases are shared with TRBD1. The CDR3 loop reads CASSQWTGSYGYTF. CDR3 nucleotides: TGCGCCAGCAGCCAATGGACAGGGTCCTATGGCTACACCTTC.